This T cell receptor beta chain was observed in a study of cytomegalovirus exposure and HLA in healthy donors. The PCR made use of 60 Vbeta and 13 Jbeta primers. Repertoires were generated with immunoSEQ multiplex PCR, while TCRdb's copy carries only in-frame clones and drops some. The data contain approximately 190,000 clones, about four fifths of them singletons. CDR1 and CDR2 from the germline V gene are SQVTM and ANQGSEA. The CDR3 runs to 13 residues. V shed 4 bases and J shed 0 bases, with 9 bases lying between them. This TCR came from a boy aged 2 to 10 in good health and CMV-seronegative. The chain carries TRBV29-1 and TRBJ1-1; D gene uncertain. The sample comprised PBMCs. In DNA, the CDR3 is TGCAGCGTTGGGCGGCAGATGAACACTGAAGCTTTCTTT. Its protein product is CSVGRQMNTEAFF.